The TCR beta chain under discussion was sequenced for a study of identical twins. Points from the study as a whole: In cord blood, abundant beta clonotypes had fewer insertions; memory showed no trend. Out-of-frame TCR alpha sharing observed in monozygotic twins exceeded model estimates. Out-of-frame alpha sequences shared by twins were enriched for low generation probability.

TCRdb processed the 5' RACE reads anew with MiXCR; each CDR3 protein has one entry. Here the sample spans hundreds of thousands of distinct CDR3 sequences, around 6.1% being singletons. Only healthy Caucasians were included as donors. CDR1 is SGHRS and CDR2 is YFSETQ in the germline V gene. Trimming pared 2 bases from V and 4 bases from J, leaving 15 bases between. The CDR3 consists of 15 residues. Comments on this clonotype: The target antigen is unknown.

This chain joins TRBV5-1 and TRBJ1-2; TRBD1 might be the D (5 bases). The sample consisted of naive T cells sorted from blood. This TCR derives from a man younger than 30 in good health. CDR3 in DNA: TGCGCCAGCAGCTTTGGGCAGGGCGATCTCTATGGCTACACCTTC. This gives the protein CASSFGQGDLYGYTF.